The 31 T cell receptor beta chains below come from one sample, sequenced in a study of T-cell memory formation after mild COVID-19. Each CDR3 protein is one row after TCRdb ran MiXCR on the 5' RACE reads. The table has 210,000 or so distinct CDR3 sequences, about 10% seen once; the top ten hold roughly 3.2%. Sequences were obtained from PBMCs or a T cell subset sorted from them (not recorded which). The receptors originated from a young man who had mild COVID-19 (a few samples of this study predate the infection). Cell type and time point are not known.

Ten or more counts support this clonotype. Its ends do not fully match the called genes, so a read error is possible. The chain couples TRBV5-1 to TRBJ2-5, with D perhaps being TRBD1 or TRBD2 (5 bases each). CDR1 and CDR2 from the germline V gene are SGHRS and YFSETQ. The CDR3 is made up of 13 amino acids. CDR3 DNA: TGTGCCAGCAGCCTGGGACGTGTGGAGACCCAGTACTTC. Amino acids: CASSLGRVETQYF.

This clonotype came up a few times. This chain joins TRBV7-9 and TRBJ1-2; TRBD1 matches 7 bases. V shed 7 bases, J shed 11 bases, and the junction held 16 bases outside the gene matches. The CDR3 is 14 residues long. The germline V gene encodes CDR1 SEHNR and CDR2 FQNEAQ (reference sequence). The CDR3 DNA reads TGTGCCAGCATAACAGGGGACGCTCTTCAACGTTACACCTTC. It codes for CASITGDALQRYTF. The full variable domain, with the rest looked up from reference TRBV7-9 and TRBJ1-2, is DTGVSQNPRHKITKRGQNVTFRCDPISEHNRLYWYRQTLGQGPEFLTYFQNEAQLEKSRLLSDRFSAERPKGSFSTLEIQRTEQGDSAMYLCASITGDALQRYTFGSGTRLTVV.

The genes are TRBV29-1 and TRBJ2-5; D possibly matches TRBD1 or TRBD2 (5 bases each). The V end lost 3 bases, the J end lost 5 bases, and 16 bases lay between the germline ends. Per germline, CDR1 SQVTM and CDR2 ANQGSEA. The CDR3 runs to 14 residues. CDR3 nucleotides: TGCAGCGTTGACCGGCAGGGAGCCATGGAGACCCAGTACTTC. This gives the protein CSVDRQGAMETQYF.

This clonotype was recorded a few times. The chain's CDR3 is CASSQDREETQYF. The DNA for the CDR3 is TGCGCCAGCAGTCAGGACAGAGAAGAGACCCAGTACTTC. The chain carries TRBV5-1 and TRBJ2-5; D might be TRBD1 (6 bases). CDR1 SGHRS and CDR2 YFSETQ come from the germline V gene. This CDR3 is built from 13 residues. Trimming stripped 5 bases from V and 3 bases from J, with 11 bases between.

This clonotype has more than one count but fewer than ten. The chain combines TRBV7-9 with TRBJ2-5, with 9 bases that match TRBD1. The CDR3 runs to 15 residues. The V gene end was trimmed by 5 bases and the J gene end by 0 bases; junction bases not matched to a gene: 4. CDR1 is SEHNR, CDR2 FQNEAQ, per germline (reference sequence). CDR3 sequence reads: CASSPTGGYQETQYF. CDR3 in DNA: TGTGCCAGCAGCCCCACAGGGGGCTACCAAGAGACCCAGTACTTC.

This clonotype was recorded a few times. The chain combines TRBV10-3 with TRBJ2-2; D not certain. The V gene lost 4 bases and the J gene lost 0 bases, with 9 bases spanning the gap. This CDR3 has 15 amino acids. Germline V gene sequence: CDR1 ENHRY, CDR2 SYGVKD. CDR3 region: CAISATRPNTGELFF. The CDR3 DNA follows: TGTGCCATCAGTGCCACACGACCGAACACCGGGGAGCTGTTTTTT.

In this sample, this clonotype turned up a few times. The gene calls are TRBV3-1 and TRBJ2-5; D perhaps matches TRBD2 (6 bases). From germline, CDR1 is LGHDT and CDR2 YNNKEL (reference sequence). This CDR3 is built from 14 residues. Trimming took off 4 bases at V and 7 bases at J, with 16 bases between the two ends. CDR3 residues: CASSPGTDGRTQYF. In DNA, the CDR3 is TGTGCCAGCAGCCCCGGGACTGACGGGAGGACCCAGTACTTC.

The chain joins TRBV3-1 to TRBJ2-1; 7 positions agree with TRBD2. The germline V gene encodes CDR1 LGHDT and CDR2 YNNKEL (reference sequence). The V segment lost 1 base and the J segment 6 bases; nucleotides outside the gene matches: 12. The CDR3 consists of 17 residues. The CDR3 DNA is TGTGCCAGCAGCCAAGCCCTCCATTCTAGCGGAAGCAATGAGCAGTTCTTC. Amino acids: CASSQALHSSGSNEQFF.

This sequence joins TRBV7-2 and TRBJ2-7, with D possibly TRBD2 on 6 matching bases. The CDR3 covers 14 residues. Germline lookup yields CDR1 SGHTA and CDR2 FQGNSA. V was shortened by 4 bases and J by 10 bases, with 20 bases between the two germline ends. CDR3 residues: CASSSIGGARNQYF. In DNA form, the CDR3 reads TGTGCCAGCAGCTCAATAGGCGGGGCGCGGAACCAGTACTTC.

This clonotype was seen more than once but under ten times. The chain uses TRBV5-5 and TRBJ2-7, with D unclear. Germline V gives CDR1 SGHKS, CDR2 YYEKEE (reference sequence). The CDR3 extends over 13 amino acids. The ends were cut back, 1 base at V and 0 bases at J, with 5 bases in the middle. The CDR3 sequence: CASSLFNSYEQYF. The CDR3 DNA reads as TGTGCCAGCAGCTTGTTCAACTCCTACGAGCAGTACTTC.

This clonotype has just a few counts. CDR3 in amino acids: CASSLVGAGGRETQYF. The CDR3 nucleotides read TGCGCCAGCAGCTTGGTTGGAGCGGGGGGCAGGGAGACCCAGTACTTC. The chain joins TRBV5-1 to TRBJ2-5, with 9 positions matching TRBD2. V shed 0 bases, J shed 5 bases, and the junction held 8 bases outside the gene matches. Germline-derived CDR1 and CDR2 are SGHRS and YFSETQ. The CDR3 has 16 amino acids. Filled out from reference TRBV5-1 and TRBJ2-5, the complete variable domain reads KAGVTQTPRYLIKTRGQQVTLSCSPISGHRSVSWYQQTPGQGLQFLFEYFSETQRNKGNFPGRFSGRQFSNSRSEMNVSTLELGDSALYLCASSLVGAGGRETQYFGPGTRLLVL.

V gene TRBV7-2 combines with J gene TRBJ2-2; D unresolved. Germline V CDR1 and CDR2: SGHTA, FQGNSA. Trimming took 5 bases from V and 7 from J, leaving 14 bases between them. The CDR3 sequence is 14 residues long. The CDR3, as DNA: TGTGCCAGCAGCGATCAGAAGGGTTACGGGGAGCTGTTTTTT. Translated, it gives CASSDQKGYGELFF.

This clonotype was observed a handful of times. This chain connects TRBV18 to TRBJ1-5; perhaps TRBD1 as D (5 bases). There are 16 residues in the CDR3. Trimming shortened V by 4 bases and J by 4 bases, and 17 bases separated the two germline ends. Germline V gives CDR1 KGHSH, CDR2 LQKENI. The CDR3 DNA reads TGTGCCAGCTCACTAACCTCCCAGGGACGGAATCAGCCCCAGCATTTT. Protein product: CASSLTSQGRNQPQHF. The full variable domain, rest sourced from reference TRBV18 and TRBJ1-5, is NAGVMQNPRHLVRRRGQEARLRCSPMKGHSHVYWYRQLPEEGLKFMVYLQKENIIDESGMPKERFSAEFPKEGPSILRIQQVVRGDSAAYFCASSLTSQGRNQPQHFGDGTRLSIL.

This clonotype was counted a few times. J is TRBJ2-5 and V is TRBV3-1; 7 bases fit TRBD2. J was trimmed by 6 bases and V by 1 base; bases with no gene match: 8. Looked up from germline, CDR1 is LGHDT and CDR2 is YNNKEL (reference sequence). The CDR3 sequence is 15 residues long. CDR3 sequence reads: CASSQGGGNTKTQYF. In DNA, the CDR3 is TGTGCCAGCAGCCAAGGGGGGGGTAATACGAAGACCCAGTACTTC.

V usage is TRBV7-2 and J usage is TRBJ2-1; 8 nucleotides align to TRBD2. The V gene's germline CDR1 is SGHTA and CDR2 FQGNSA. The CDR3 is 16 residues long. The V and J ends lost 1 base and 4 bases, in that order; junction bases with no gene match: 6. The CDR3 coding sequence is TGTGCCAGCAGCTTAGATGTAGCGGGGAGGTACAATGAGCAGTTCTTC. It encodes CASSLDVAGRYNEQFF.

This clonotype was found a few times. The chain links TRBV7-9 to TRBJ2-1; 9 bases map to TRBD2. Trimming cost V 6 bases and J 4 bases; bases outside gene matches: 7. This CDR3 contains 15 residues. Germline V gene data show CDR1 as SEHNR and CDR2 as FQNEAQ (reference sequence). The chain's CDR3 is CASSSRLAAYNEQFF. In DNA, the CDR3 is TGTGCCAGCAGTTCTCGACTAGCGGCATACAATGAGCAGTTCTTC.

The DNA of the CDR3 is TGTGCCAGCAGTCTAGACCCGGGAACTAATCAGCCCCAGCATTTT. Amino acids: CASSLDPGTNQPQHF. The chain links TRBV2 to TRBJ1-5; D is unresolved. This CDR3 spans 15 amino acids. Germline V gene data show CDR1 as SNHLY and CDR2 as FYNNEI. Trimming cost V 5 bases and J 4 bases, with 15 bases left between them.

The table lists this clonotype with a few counts. The chain joins TRBV5-1 to TRBJ2-5; D may be TRBD2 (5 bases). The germline gives CDR1 SGHRS, CDR2 YFSETQ. The CDR3 is 15 residues long. V lost 4 bases to trimming and J lost 7 bases, with 20 bases between them. The CDR3 spells CASSQISGFGVTQYF. The CDR3 DNA follows: TGCGCCAGCAGCCAAATATCGGGGTTTGGAGTGACCCAGTACTTC. Full variable domain (remainder filled in from reference TRBV5-1 and TRBJ2-5): KAGVTQTPRYLIKTRGQQVTLSCSPISGHRSVSWYQQTPGQGLQFLFEYFSETQRNKGNFPGRFSGRQFSNSRSEMNVSTLELGDSALYLCASSQISGFGVTQYFGPGTRLLVL.

In its sample, this clonotype was seen a few times. The V call is TRBV7-9, the J call TRBJ1-3; D remains ambiguous. V lost 5 bases, J lost 0 bases, and 5 bases lay in between. The germline gives CDR1 SEHNR, CDR2 FQNEAQ (reference sequence). This CDR3 comprises 13 residues. The CDR3 loop reads CASSPDSGNTIYF. CDR3 bases: TGTGCCAGCAGCCCCGACTCTGGAAACACCATATATTTT.

The chain recombines TRBV24-1 with TRBJ1-1, with D unresolved. This CDR3 is 8 amino acids long. Trimming shortened V by 10 bases and J by 14 bases, and 10 bases separated the two germline ends. Germline V CDR1 and CDR2: KGHDR, SFDVKD. In DNA, the CDR3 is TGTGCCACTCGGCGTAGGTTCTTT. This gives the protein CATRRRFF.

This clonotype was detected only a few times. The chain employs TRBV6-4 and TRBJ1-1; TRBD1 matches 7 bases. Trimming took 6 bases from V and 3 from J; bases not matched to a gene: 4. Per the germline V gene, CDR1 is MRHNA and CDR2 is SNTAGT. This CDR3 is built from 13 residues. The DNA of the CDR3 is TGTGCCAGCAGGGCCAGGGGGGACACTGAAGCTTTCTTT. Translation: CASRARGDTEAFF.

This clonotype was recorded at least ten times. The gene calls are TRBV11-3 and TRBJ2-1; a possible D gene is TRBD2 (7 bases). Germline V gene sequence: CDR1 SGHNT, CDR2 YENEEA. The CDR3 totals 13 residues. V was shortened by 3 bases and J by 9 bases, with 12 bases between the two germline ends. The DNA of the CDR3 is TGTGCCAGCAGCTTGAACAGGGAGGGTGAGCAGTTCTTC. It codes for CASSLNREGEQFF. The full variable domain, with the rest looked up from reference TRBV11-3 and TRBJ2-1, is EAGVVQSPRYKIIEKKQPVAFWCNPISGHNTLYWYLQNLGQGPELLIRYENEEAVDDSQLPKDRFSAERLKGVDSTLKIQPAELGDSAVYLCASSLNREGEQFFGPGTRLTVL.

This clonotype was seen only a few times. The V and J genes are TRBV7-8 and TRBJ2-2; D may match TRBD1 or TRBD2 (5 bases each). Trimming left V 3 bases short and J 7 bases short, with 21 bases between. This CDR3 has 17 amino acids. From germline, CDR1 is SGHVS and CDR2 FQNEAQ. The CDR3 sequence: CASSFRLAGSRGGELFF. The CDR3 DNA reads TGTGCCAGCAGCTTTAGGTTGGCAGGGAGCCGGGGCGGGGAGCTGTTTTTT.

This clonotype came up a few times. The rearrangement joins TRBV3-1 to TRBJ2-4; perhaps D is TRBD1 or TRBD2 (6 bases each). Germline V gene sequence: CDR1 LGHDT, CDR2 YNNKEL (reference sequence). This CDR3 spans 17 amino acids. Trimming left V 2 bases short and J 1 base short, with 15 bases between. CDR3 DNA sequence: TGTGCCAGCAGCCAATACATGGGGGGCCGCGCCAAAAACATTCAGTACTTC. Its translation: CASSQYMGGRAKNIQYF.

This chain links TRBV5-1 with TRBJ2-5; 10 positions match TRBD2. J lost 5 bases, V lost 0 bases, and 4 bases had no gene match. The germline gives CDR1 SGHRS, CDR2 YFSETQ. The CDR3 loop spans 15 amino acids. The CDR3 sequence is CASSLGSGGAETQYF. Here the CDR3 DNA reads TGCGCCAGCAGCTTGGGAAGCGGGGGGGCTGAGACCCAGTACTTC.

This clonotype has a handful of counts. This sequence joins TRBV12-3 or TRBV12-4 and TRBJ2-5; D uncertain. CDR3 length equals 14 residues. V lost 6 bases, J lost 7 bases, and 18 bases lay in between. Here the CDR3 DNA reads TGTGCCAGCAGCTCATCAATTTTAAAGGGGACCCAGTACTTC. Protein: CASSSSILKGTQYF.

The chain employs TRBV10-3 and TRBJ2-3, with TRBD2 matching over 11 bases. V lost 4 bases and J lost 4; bases outside the gene matches: 4. Germline CDR1 is ENHRY and CDR2 is SYGVKD. The CDR3 has 15 amino acids. CDR3 region: CAISAGLAEADTQYF. The CDR3, as DNA: TGTGCCATCAGTGCGGGACTAGCGGAGGCAGATACGCAGTATTTT.

This clonotype was seen ten or more times. The rearrangement links TRBV4-1 to TRBJ1-1; D possibly corresponds to TRBD1 (6 bases). The germline CDR1 and CDR2 sequences are MGHRA and YSYEKL. The CDR3 extends over 15 amino acids. Trimming shortened V by 5 bases and J by 10 bases, and 23 bases separated the two germline ends. CDR3 in DNA: TGCGCCAGCAGCATAAACAGGGTCGGGAGACCTGGAGCTTTCTTT. This gives the protein CASSINRVGRPGAFF.

This clonotype has more than one count but fewer than ten. The J gene is TRBJ2-1, the V gene TRBV7-2, with D possibly TRBD2 on 6 matching bases. This CDR3 region has 15 residues. V was clipped by 3 bases and J by 4 bases, with 13 bases between them. Germline V gene lookup returns CDR1 SGHTA and CDR2 FQGNSA. The CDR3 nucleotides are TGTGCCAGCAGCTTTGCGGCGGGAAAATACAATGAGCAGTTCTTC. It specifies CASSFAAGKYNEQFF.

This sequence joins TRBV4-1 and TRBJ2-6; no clear D gene. The CDR3 is made up of 16 amino acids. Germline V gene data show CDR1 as MGHRA and CDR2 as YSYEKL. Trimming took 6 bases from V and 2 from J, leaving 14 bases between them. CDR3 protein: CASSFDFATGANVLTF. Here the CDR3 DNA reads TGCGCCAGCAGTTTCGATTTTGCAACTGGGGCCAACGTCCTGACTTTC.

At least ten counts were recorded for this clonotype. The chain couples TRBV28 to TRBJ1-1; D unresolved. This CDR3 is 10 amino acids long. Germline V gene data show CDR1 as MDHEN and CDR2 as SYDVKM. Trimming left V 6 bases short and J 8 bases short, with 7 bases between. CDR3 DNA sequence: TGTGCCAGCAGCAGGATAGAAGCTTTCTTT. Residues: CASSRIEAFF.